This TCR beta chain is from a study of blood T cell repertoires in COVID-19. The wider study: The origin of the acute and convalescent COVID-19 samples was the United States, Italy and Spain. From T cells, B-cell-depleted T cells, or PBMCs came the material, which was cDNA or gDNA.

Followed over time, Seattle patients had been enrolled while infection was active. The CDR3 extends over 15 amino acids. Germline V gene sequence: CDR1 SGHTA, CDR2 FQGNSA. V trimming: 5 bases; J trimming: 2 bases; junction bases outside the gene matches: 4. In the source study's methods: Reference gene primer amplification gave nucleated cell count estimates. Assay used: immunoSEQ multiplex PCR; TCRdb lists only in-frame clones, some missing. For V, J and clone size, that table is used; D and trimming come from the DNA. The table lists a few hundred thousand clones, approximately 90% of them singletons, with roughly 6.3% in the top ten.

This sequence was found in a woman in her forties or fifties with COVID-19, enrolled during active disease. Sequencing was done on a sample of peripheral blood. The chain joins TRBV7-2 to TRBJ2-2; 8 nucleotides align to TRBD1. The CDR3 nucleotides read TGTGCCAGCAGCGTGGGACAGGCAAACACCGGGGAGCTGTTTTTT. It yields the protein CASSVGQANTGELFF.